This paragraph covers one T cell receptor beta chain sequence. The antigen is unknown. The CDR3 consists of 18 residues. Germline V gives CDR1 SGHNT, CDR2 YYREEE (reference sequence). The J segment lost 1 base and the V segment lost 4 bases, leaving 10 bases of the junction unmatched. This record comes from a study of cytomegalovirus exposure and HLA in healthy donors. Repertoires were generated with immunoSEQ multiplex PCR, while TCRdb's copy carries only in-frame clones and drops some. Among 95,000 to 150,000 clones listed, 95% to 97% were seen once. The study's findings and limits: The study listed under 200 cytomegalovirus-associated TCR beta chains. Testing in vitro showed a few CMV-associated chains specific for CMV antigens. Across donors, most TCRs were seen rarely, yet some public ones were widespread.

V gene TRBV5-4 combines with J gene TRBJ2-6; 8 nucleotides match TRBD2. This TCR came from a man aged 18 to 30 in good health and CMV-seronegative. Sequencing was performed on PBMCs. The CDR3, as DNA: TGTGCCAGCAGCCCTCGAGCGGGAGCTGAGTCTGGGGCCAACGTCCTGACTTTC. It encodes CASSPRAGAESGANVLTF.